This TCR beta chain was found in a study of blood T cells in healthy people across ages. General study results and limits: Changes in expanded clonotypes were possibly confounded, as the CMV status of donors was unknown. Diversity was higher, and naive CD4+ cells more numerous, in long-lived donors than in aged donors.

The CDR3 is 15 residues long. Trimming pared 2 bases from V and 2 bases from J, leaving 13 bases between. Germline V gene lookup returns CDR1 LGHNA and CDR2 YSLEER. A sample-barcoded 5' primer and a J-beta primer mix were used in a second PCR of about 7 to 12 cycles. TCRdb called the 5' RACE reads again in MiXCR, with one record for every CDR3 protein. The table shows 800,000 to 950,000 distinct CDR3 sequences, with under 35% occurring only once. As for this clonotype: Its target is unknown.

Healthy Russian Caucasian donors spanned ages about 6 to 95 years. This sample was shared with a second study, whose subject was T cells of mothers and their children. That investigation notes: A slight, non-significant increase in overlap was found for related mother-child pairs relative to unrelated pairs.

Sequencing was carried out using blood. The chain carries TRBV4-3 and TRBJ2-7; D may be TRBD1 or TRBD2 (5 bases each). This sequence was found in a woman aged 40-49 years in good health. The CDR3 here is CASSQNPGPPYEQYF. CDR3 sequence (DNA): TGCGCCAGCAGCCAAAACCCGGGGCCGCCCTACGAGCAGTACTTC.